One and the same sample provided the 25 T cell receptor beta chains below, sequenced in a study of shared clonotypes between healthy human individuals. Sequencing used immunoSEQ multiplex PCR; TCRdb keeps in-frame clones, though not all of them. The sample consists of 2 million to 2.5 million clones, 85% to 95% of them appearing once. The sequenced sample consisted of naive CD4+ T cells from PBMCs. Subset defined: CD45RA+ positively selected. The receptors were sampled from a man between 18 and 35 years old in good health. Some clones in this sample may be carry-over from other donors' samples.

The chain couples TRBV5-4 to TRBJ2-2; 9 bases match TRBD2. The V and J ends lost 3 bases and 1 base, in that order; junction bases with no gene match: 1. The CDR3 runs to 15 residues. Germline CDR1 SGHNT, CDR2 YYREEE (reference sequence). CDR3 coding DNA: TGTGCCAGCAGCTCGACTAGCGGGAACACCGGGGAGCTGTTTTTT. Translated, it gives CASSSTSGNTGELFF.

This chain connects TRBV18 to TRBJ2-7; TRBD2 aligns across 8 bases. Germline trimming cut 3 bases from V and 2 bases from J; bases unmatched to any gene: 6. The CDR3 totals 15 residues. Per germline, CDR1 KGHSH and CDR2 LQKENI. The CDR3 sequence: CASSPSGSGTYEQYF. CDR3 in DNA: TGTGCCAGCTCACCCAGCGGGAGTGGGACCTACGAGCAGTACTTC.

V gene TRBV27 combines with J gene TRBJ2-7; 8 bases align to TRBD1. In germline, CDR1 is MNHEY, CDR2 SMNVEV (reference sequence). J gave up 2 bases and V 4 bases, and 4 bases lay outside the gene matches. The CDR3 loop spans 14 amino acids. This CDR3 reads CASSYDRGPYEQYF. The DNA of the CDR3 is TGTGCCAGCAGTTACGACAGGGGCCCCTACGAGCAGTACTTC.

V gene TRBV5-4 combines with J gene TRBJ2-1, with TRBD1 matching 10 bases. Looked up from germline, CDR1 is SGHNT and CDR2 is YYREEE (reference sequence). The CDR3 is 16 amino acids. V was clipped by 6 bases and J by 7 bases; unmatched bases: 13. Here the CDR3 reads CASTRGGTGVGNEQFF. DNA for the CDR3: TGTGCCAGCACCCGGGGGGGGACAGGGGTCGGTAATGAGCAGTTCTTC.

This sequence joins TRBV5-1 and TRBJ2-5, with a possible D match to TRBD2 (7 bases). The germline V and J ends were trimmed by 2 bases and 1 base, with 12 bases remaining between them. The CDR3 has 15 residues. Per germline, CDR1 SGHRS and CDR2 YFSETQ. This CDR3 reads CASSFGGGGQETQYF. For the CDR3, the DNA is TGCGCCAGCAGCTTCGGGGGAGGGGGCCAAGAGACCCAGTACTTC.

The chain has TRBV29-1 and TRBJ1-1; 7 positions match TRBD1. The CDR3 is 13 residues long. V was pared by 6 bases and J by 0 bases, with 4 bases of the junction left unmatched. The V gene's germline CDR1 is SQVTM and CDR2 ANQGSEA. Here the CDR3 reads CSVMGQLNTEAFF. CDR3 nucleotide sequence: TGCAGCGTGATGGGACAGTTGAACACTGAAGCTTTCTTT.

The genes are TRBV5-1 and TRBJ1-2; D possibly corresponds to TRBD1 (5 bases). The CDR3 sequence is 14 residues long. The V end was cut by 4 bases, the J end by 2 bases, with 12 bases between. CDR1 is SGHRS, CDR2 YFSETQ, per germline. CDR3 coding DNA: TGCGCCAGCAGCCCCGGGACGATCAACTATGGCTACACCTTC. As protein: CASSPGTINYGYTF.

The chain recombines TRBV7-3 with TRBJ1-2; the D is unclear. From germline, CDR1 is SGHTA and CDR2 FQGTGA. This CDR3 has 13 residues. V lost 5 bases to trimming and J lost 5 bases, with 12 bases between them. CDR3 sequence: CASSSVGGYGYTF. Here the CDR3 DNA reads TGTGCCAGCAGCAGTGTGGGCGGTTATGGCTACACCTTC.

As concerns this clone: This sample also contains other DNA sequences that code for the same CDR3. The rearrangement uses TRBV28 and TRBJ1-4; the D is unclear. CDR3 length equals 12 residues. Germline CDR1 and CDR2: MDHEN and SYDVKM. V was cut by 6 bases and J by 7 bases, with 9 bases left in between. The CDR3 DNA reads TGTGCCAGCAGCTTCAGAGGTGAAAAACTGTTTTTT. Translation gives CASSFRGEKLFF.

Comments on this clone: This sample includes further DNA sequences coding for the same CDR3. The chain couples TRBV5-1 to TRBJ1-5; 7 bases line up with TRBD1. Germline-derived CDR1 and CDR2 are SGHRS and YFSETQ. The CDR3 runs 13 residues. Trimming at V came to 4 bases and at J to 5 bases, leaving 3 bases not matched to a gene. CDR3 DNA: TGCGCCAGCAGCCCCCAGGGGGATCAGCCCCAGCATTTT. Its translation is CASSPQGDQPQHF.

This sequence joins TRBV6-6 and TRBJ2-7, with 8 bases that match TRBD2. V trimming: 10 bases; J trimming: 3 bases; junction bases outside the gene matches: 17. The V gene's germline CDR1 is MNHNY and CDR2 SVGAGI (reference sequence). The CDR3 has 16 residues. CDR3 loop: CATKREFVGGSYEQYF. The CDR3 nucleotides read TGTGCCACAAAGCGGGAGTTTGTGGGGGGGAGCTACGAGCAGTACTTC.

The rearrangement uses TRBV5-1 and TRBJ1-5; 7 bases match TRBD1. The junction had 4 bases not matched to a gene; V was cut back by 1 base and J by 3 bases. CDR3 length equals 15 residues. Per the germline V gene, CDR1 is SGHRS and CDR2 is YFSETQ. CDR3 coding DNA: TGCGCCAGCAGCTTGTTGGGACAGAACAATCAGCCCCAGCATTTT. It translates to CASSLLGQNNQPQHF.

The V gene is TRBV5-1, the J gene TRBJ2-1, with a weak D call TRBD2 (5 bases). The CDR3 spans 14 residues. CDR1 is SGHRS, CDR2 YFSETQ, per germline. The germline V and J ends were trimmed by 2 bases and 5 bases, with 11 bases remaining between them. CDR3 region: CASSLQTSNNEQFF. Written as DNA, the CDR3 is TGCGCCAGCAGCTTACAAACTAGTAACAATGAGCAGTTCTTC. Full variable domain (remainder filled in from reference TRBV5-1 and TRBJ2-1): KAGVTQTPRYLIKTRGQQVTLSCSPISGHRSVSWYQQTPGQGLQFLFEYFSETQRNKGNFPGRFSGRQFSNSRSEMNVSTLELGDSALYLCASSLQTSNNEQFFGPGTRLTVL.

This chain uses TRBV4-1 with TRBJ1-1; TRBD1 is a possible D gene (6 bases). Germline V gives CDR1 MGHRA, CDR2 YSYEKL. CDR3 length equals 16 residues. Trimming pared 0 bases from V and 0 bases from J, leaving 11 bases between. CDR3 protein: CASSQEGGYMNTEAFF. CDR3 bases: TGCGCCAGCAGCCAAGAAGGGGGGTACATGAACACTGAAGCTTTCTTT.

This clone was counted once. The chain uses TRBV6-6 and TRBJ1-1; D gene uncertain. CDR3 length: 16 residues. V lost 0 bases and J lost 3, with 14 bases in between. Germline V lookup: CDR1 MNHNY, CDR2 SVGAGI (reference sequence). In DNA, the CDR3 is TGTGCCAGCAGTTACTCGAGGGTAGGAGGGTACACTGAAGCTTTCTTT. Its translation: CASSYSRVGGYTEAFF.

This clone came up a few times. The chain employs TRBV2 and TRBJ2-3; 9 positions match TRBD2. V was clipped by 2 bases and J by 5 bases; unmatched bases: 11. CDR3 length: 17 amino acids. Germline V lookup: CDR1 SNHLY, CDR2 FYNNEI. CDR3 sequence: CASSERRISGGRDTQYF. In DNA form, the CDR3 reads TGTGCCAGCAGTGAAAGGAGAATTAGCGGGGGTAGAGATACGCAGTATTTT.

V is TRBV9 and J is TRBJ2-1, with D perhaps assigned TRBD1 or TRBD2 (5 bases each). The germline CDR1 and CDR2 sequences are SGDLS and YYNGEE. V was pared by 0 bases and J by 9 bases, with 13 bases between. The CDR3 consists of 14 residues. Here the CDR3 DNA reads TGTGCCAGCAGCGTAGATTTGAAGGGGACTGAGCAGTTCTTC. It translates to CASSVDLKGTEQFF.

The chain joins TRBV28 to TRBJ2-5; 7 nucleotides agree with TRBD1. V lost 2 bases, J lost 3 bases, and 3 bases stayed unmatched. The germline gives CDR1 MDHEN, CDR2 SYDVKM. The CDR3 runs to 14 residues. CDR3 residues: CASSLRTGEETQYF. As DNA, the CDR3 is TGTGCCAGCAGTTTACGAACAGGGGAAGAGACCCAGTACTTC. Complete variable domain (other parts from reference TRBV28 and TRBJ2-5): DVKVTQSSRYLVKRTGEKVFLECVQDMDHENMFWYRQDPGLGLRLIYFSYDVKMKEKGDIPEGYSVSREKKERFSLILESASTNQTSMYLCASSLRTGEETQYFGPGTRLLVL.

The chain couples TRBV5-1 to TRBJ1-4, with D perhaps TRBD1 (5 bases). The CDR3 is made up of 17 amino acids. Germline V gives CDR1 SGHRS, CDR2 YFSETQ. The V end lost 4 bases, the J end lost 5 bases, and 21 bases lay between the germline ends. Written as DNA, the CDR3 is TGCGCCAGCAGCCTGATACGACAAGGGGCAGGCAATGAAAAACTGTTTTTT. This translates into CASSLIRQGAGNEKLFF.

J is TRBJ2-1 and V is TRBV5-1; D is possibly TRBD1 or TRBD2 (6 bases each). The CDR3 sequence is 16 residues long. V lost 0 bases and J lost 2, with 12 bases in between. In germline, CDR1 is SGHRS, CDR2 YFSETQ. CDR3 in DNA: TGCGCCAGCAGCTTGGAGGGGGGTGTTACCTACAATGAGCAGTTCTTC. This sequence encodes CASSLEGGVTYNEQFF. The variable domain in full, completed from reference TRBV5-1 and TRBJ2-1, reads KAGVTQTPRYLIKTRGQQVTLSCSPISGHRSVSWYQQTPGQGLQFLFEYFSETQRNKGNFPGRFSGRQFSNSRSEMNVSTLELGDSALYLCASSLEGGVTYNEQFFGPGTRLTVL.

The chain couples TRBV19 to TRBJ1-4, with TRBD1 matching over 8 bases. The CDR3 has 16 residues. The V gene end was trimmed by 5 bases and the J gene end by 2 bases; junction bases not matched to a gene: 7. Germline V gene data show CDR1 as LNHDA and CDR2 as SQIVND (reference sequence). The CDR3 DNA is TGTGCCAGTAGTGACGCAGGGGGCGTCACTAATGAAAAACTGTTTTTT. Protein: CASSDAGGVTNEKLFF.

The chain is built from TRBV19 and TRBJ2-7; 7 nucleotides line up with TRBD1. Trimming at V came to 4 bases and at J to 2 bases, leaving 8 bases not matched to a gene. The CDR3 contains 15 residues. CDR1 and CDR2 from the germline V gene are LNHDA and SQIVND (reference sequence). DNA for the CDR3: TGTGCCAGTAGTACCAACGGGCAGGGGGCCTACGAGCAGTACTTC. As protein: CASSTNGQGAYEQYF.

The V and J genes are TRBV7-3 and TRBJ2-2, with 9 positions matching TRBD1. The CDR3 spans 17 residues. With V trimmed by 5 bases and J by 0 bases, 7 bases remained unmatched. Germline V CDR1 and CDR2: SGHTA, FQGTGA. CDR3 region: CASSRTGQGANTGELFF. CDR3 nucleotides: TGTGCCAGCAGCCGGACGGGACAGGGCGCGAACACCGGGGAGCTGTTTTTT.

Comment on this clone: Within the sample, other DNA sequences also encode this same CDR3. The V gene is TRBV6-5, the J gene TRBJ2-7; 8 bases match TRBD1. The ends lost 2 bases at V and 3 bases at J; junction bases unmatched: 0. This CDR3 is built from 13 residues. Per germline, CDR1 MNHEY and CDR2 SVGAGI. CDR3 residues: CASSYGTGYEQYF. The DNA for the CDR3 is TGTGCCAGCAGTTACGGGACAGGCTACGAGCAGTACTTC.

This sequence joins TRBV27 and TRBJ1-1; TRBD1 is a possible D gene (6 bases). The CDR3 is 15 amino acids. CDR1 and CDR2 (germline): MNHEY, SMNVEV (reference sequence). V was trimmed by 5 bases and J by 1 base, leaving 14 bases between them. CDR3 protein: CASSQPLQGNTEAFF. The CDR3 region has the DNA TGTGCCAGCAGTCAACCCCTACAGGGGAACACTGAAGCTTTCTTT.